This TCR beta chain was captured in a study of cytotoxic CD8 clonotypes in ibrutinib-treated CLL. Produced via immunoSEQ multiplex PCR; TCRdb's table is partial and in-frame only. Of some 140,000 clones in the sample, 80% to 90% were seen once. V shed 5 bases, J shed 4 bases, and the junction held 7 bases outside the gene matches. Germline V gene lookup returns CDR1 ENHRY and CDR2 SYGVKD. The CDR3 spans 16 residues. Source: PBMCs, taken after 24 months of ibrutinib treatment. V is TRBV10-3 and J is TRBJ2-3, with 12 bases aligning to TRBD2. The TCR comes from a human donor with chronic lymphocytic leukemia. CDR3 amino acids: CAISRSLAGGPDTQYF. The DNA of the CDR3 is TGTGCCATCAGTAGGTCACTAGCGGGGGGACCAGATACGCAGTATTTT.